What follows is one T cell receptor beta chain and its context. Terminally differentiated effector memory CD45RA+ cells were excluded by CCR7 positive selection of CD45RO-negative cells. Sequencing used immunoSEQ multiplex PCR; TCRdb keeps in-frame clones, though not all of them. The table lists about 1.9 million clones, 93% of them singletons. The source of the sample is a study of shared clonotypes between healthy human individuals. V was pared by 2 bases and J by 5 bases, with 9 bases between. The CDR3 contains 14 residues. The V gene's germline CDR1 is SNHLY and CDR2 FYNNEI. This rearrangement joins TRBV2 to TRBJ2-2; D is perhaps TRBD1 (6 bases). Sequencing was carried out using naive CD8+ T cells from PBMCs. This clonotype originated in a young man in good health. Some clones in this sample may be carry-over from other donors' samples. CDR3 loop: CASSETGSTGELFF. CDR3 DNA: TGTGCCAGCAGTGAAACAGGGTCTACCGGGGAGCTGTTTTTT.